A single sample gave rise to the 5 T cell receptor beta chains below, sequenced in a study of shared clonotypes between healthy human individuals. The data were produced by immunoSEQ multiplex PCR, yet TCRdb's version contains in-frame clones alone and is incomplete. The profile shows 700,000 or so clones, approximately 79% of them singletons. The sequenced material came from memory CD4+ T cells sorted from blood. Subset defined: CD45RA-negative fraction. The source is a woman under 40 in good health.

The rearrangement uses TRBV27 and TRBJ2-7; D perhaps matches TRBD2 (5 bases). The germline gives CDR1 MNHEY, CDR2 SMNVEV (reference sequence). Between the trimmed V and J ends, which lost 6 bases and 3 bases, there was a span of 15 bases. The CDR3 loop spans 14 amino acids. The CDR3 DNA sequence: TGTGCCAGCAGACGAGCGGCAGACCACTACGAGCAGTACTTC. Protein product: CASRRAADHYEQYF.

The gene calls are TRBV29-1 and TRBJ2-7; tentative D call: TRBD1 (6 bases). This CDR3 has 13 residues. The ends were cut back, 7 bases at V and 0 bases at J, with 13 bases in the middle. The germline gives CDR1 SQVTM, CDR2 ANQGSEA. CDR3 amino acids: CSATGSASYEQYF. DNA for the CDR3: TGCAGCGCTACAGGGTCGGCCTCCTACGAGCAGTACTTC.

The V gene is TRBV7-8, the J gene TRBJ2-2, with 8 bases that match TRBD2. The CDR3 is 18 residues long. J gave up 0 bases and V 7 bases, and 13 bases lay outside the gene matches. The germline V gene encodes CDR1 SGHVS and CDR2 FQNEAQ. CDR3 amino acids: CASTPFRGGFSNTGELFF. The CDR3 DNA follows: TGTGCCAGCACCCCCTTTCGGGGGGGCTTTTCGAACACCGGGGAGCTGTTTTTT.

CDR3 region: CASSLFGQSRNQPQHF. CDR3 DNA sequence: TGTGCCAGCAGTCTGTTCGGCCAGAGCCGCAATCAGCCCCAGCATTTT. The chain links TRBV6-6 to TRBJ1-5; D gene ambiguous. V shed 5 bases and J shed 2 bases, with 16 bases lying between them. CDR1 and CDR2 from the germline V gene are MNHNY and SVGAGI (reference sequence). The length of the CDR3 is 16 residues.

This clone was found many times. The chain joins TRBV7-9 to TRBJ2-3; TRBD2 matches 8 bases. J gave up 0 bases and V 6 bases, and 5 bases lay outside the gene matches. The CDR3 has 15 residues. Germline V CDR1 and CDR2: SEHNR, FQNEAQ (reference sequence). The CDR3 protein is CASRYSGASTDTQYF. CDR3 DNA sequence: TGTGCCAGCAGGTATAGCGGGGCTAGCACAGATACGCAGTATTTT.